This is a list of T cell receptor beta chains from one sample in a study of OX40 agonist ivuxolimab in advanced cancers. Data came from immunoSEQ multiplex PCR; TCRdb stores just in-frame clones and leaves some out. The sample gives approximately 71,000 clones, 80% to 85% of which show up once; nearly 0.8% is in the top ten. The sample here was CD4+ or CD8+ T cells sorted from blood, taken in a trial of the OX40 agonist ivuxolimab. These TCRs come from an adult with an advanced solid tumor such as melanoma, head and neck, liver or kidney cancer. CDR3s include the opening cysteine and the closing phenylalanine or tryptophan. The D gene is left open where the match is weak. Rows may omit the clone size; those that give it use once, few, many or a size class.

j_call | d_call | clone_size | v_call | cdr3_aa | cdr3_nt
TRBJ2-5 | NA | NA | TRBV7-9 | CASSSPGAAQETQYF | TGTGCCAGCAGCAGCCCGGGGGCAGCTCAAGAGACCCAGTACTTC
TRBJ2-3 | NA | NA | TRBV5-1 | CASSLVAGPVTQYF | TGCGCCAGCAGCTTGGTTGCGGGGCCGGTTACGCAGTATTTT
TRBJ1-1 | NA | NA | TRBV6-1 | CASSEGSAGNTEAFF | TGTGCCAGCAGTGAAGGTTCCGCAGGGAACACTGAAGCTTTCTTT
TRBJ2-7 | NA | NA | TRBV28 | CASSPHRAQGDEQYF | TGTGCCAGCAGCCCCCACCGAGCACAGGGCGACGAGCAGTACTTC
TRBJ2-2 | NA | NA | TRBV6-5 | CASRKNTGELFF | TGTGCCAGCAGAAAAAACACCGGGGAGCTGTTTTTT
TRBJ2-7 | TRBD1 | NA | TRBV28 | CASSGWGQGRSYEQYF | TGTGCCAGCAGTGGTTGGGGACAGGGTAGATCCTACGAGCAGTACTTC
TRBJ2-1 | NA | once | TRBV6-6 | CASSYRDIYNEQFF | TGTGCCAGCAGTTACAGGGACATTTACAATGAGCAGTTCTTC
TRBJ1-1 | NA | NA | TRBV2 | CASSRLEVFF | TGTGCCAGCAGTAGGTTGGAAGTTTTCTTT
TRBJ1-2 | NA | NA | TRBV28 | CASSYSGTDGYTF | TGTGCCAGCAGTTACTCCGGGACCGATGGCTACACCTTC
TRBJ2-1 | NA | NA | TRBV27 | CASSSGLRGSYNEQFF | TGTGCCAGCAGTTCTGGACTACGAGGTTCCTACAATGAGCAGTTCTTC
TRBJ2-3 | TRBD2 | NA | TRBV9 | CASSVDLLAGDTQYF | TGTGCCAGCAGCGTAGATCTGCTAGCGGGGGATACGCAGTATTTT
TRBJ1-1 | TRBD1 | NA | TRBV10-3 | CASSKATGGGTEAFF | TGTGCCAGCTCTAAGGCTACAGGGGGGGGGACTGAAGCTTTCTTT
TRBJ2-5 | TRBD1 | NA | TRBV28 | CASSFGQGRSYQETQYF | TGTGCCAGCAGTTTTGGACAGGGTAGGAGTTACCAAGAGACCCAGTACTTC
TRBJ1-1 | TRBD1 | few | TRBV4-1 | CASSRITGVTEAFF | TGCGCCAGCAGCAGAATCACAGGGGTGACTGAAGCTTTCTTT
TRBJ2-1 | NA | once | TRBV2 | CASSEEANEQFF | TGTGCCAGCAGTGAAGAAGCCAATGAGCAGTTCTTC
TRBJ2-1 | NA | once | TRBV5-1 | CASSWTPSDRYNEQFF | TGCGCCAGCAGTTGGACACCTTCGGATCGATACAATGAGCAGTTCTTC
TRBJ2-1 | NA | once | TRBV7-3 | CASSLNPSSAGQFF | TGTGCCAGCAGCTTAAACCCCTCTAGTGCGGGGCAGTTCTTC
TRBJ1-6 | NA | NA | TRBV10-1 | CASSESVGSPLHF | TGCGCCAGCAGTGAGTCGGTCGGTTCACCCCTCCACTTT
TRBJ2-1 | NA | NA | TRBV10-3 | CAISEIRAGYNEQFF | TGTGCCATCAGTGAGATAAGGGCAGGGTACAATGAGCAGTTCTTC
TRBJ1-2 | NA | NA | TRBV5-1 | CASSRRTGLDYGYTF | TGCGCCAGCAGCCGTCGTACAGGTTTGGACTATGGCTACACCTTC
TRBJ2-1 | TRBD1 | NA | TRBV9 | CASSLNAGGGDEQFF | TGTGCCAGCAGCTTAAACGCAGGGGGCGGCGATGAGCAGTTCTTC
TRBJ1-1 | NA | once | TRBV7-6 | CASSLGPSNTEAFF | TGTGCCAGCAGCTTAGGGCCATCGAACACTGAAGCTTTCTTT
TRBJ2-2 | NA | NA | TRBV5-6 | CASSYFEPANTGELFF | TGTGCCAGCAGTTATTTTGAACCCGCGAACACCGGGGAGCTGTTTTTT
TRBJ2-3 | NA | NA | TRBV10-3 | CAINPEGTDTQYF | TGTGCCATCAATCCGGAGGGAACAGATACGCAGTATTTT
TRBJ2-3 | TRBD2 | NA | TRBV19 | CASSSYSGSPDTQYF | TGTGCCAGTAGTTCGTATAGCGGGAGCCCAGATACGCAGTATTTT
TRBJ2-5 | NA | NA | TRBV6-1 | CASSEVSRGEKTQYF | TGTGCCAGCAGTGAAGTTAGCAGGGGGGAAAAGACCCAGTACTTC
TRBJ2-5 | NA | NA | TRBV4-2 | CASSQVGGNLKTQYF | TGTGCCAGCAGCCAGGTCGGTGGCAATTTGAAGACCCAGTACTTC
TRBJ1-1 | NA | NA | TRBV18 | CASSPPFQNTEAFF | TGTGCCAGCTCACCGCCATTCCAGAACACTGAAGCTTTCTTT
TRBJ2-1 | TRBD1 | NA | TRBV15 | CATSRQGANEQFF | TGTGCCACCAGCAGACAGGGGGCGAATGAGCAGTTCTTC
TRBJ2-7 | TRBD1 | NA | TRBV7-2 | CASGVSPTRGRSVREQYF | TGTGCCAGCGGAGTCTCTCCGACCAGGGGGCGTTCTGTACGCGAGCAGTACTTC
TRBJ2-7 | TRBD1 | NA | TRBV7-6 | CASSILRGQGASEQYF | TGTGCCAGCAGCATTCTCCGGGGACAGGGGGCTTCCGAGCAGTACTTC
TRBJ1-2 | NA | few | TRBV5-1 | CASSFYRDAGYTF | TGCGCCAGCAGCTTTTACAGGGACGCTGGCTACACCTTC
TRBJ1-6 | NA | NA | TRBV30 | CAWSPTRSLGTGGSPLHF | TGTGCCTGGAGTCCGACTCGTTCCCTGGGAACCGGTGGGTCACCCCTCCACTTT
TRBJ2-2 | TRBD2 | NA | TRBV7-3 | CASSLTGLETGELFF | TGTGCCAGCAGCTTAACGGGACTAGAGACCGGGGAGCTGTTTTTT
TRBJ1-2 | NA | NA | TRBV28 | CASSFTRDGPYGYTF | TGTGCCAGCAGTTTCACGAGGGACGGCCCTTATGGCTACACCTTC
TRBJ2-1 | TRBD2 | NA | TRBV19 | CASSLGLAGHEQFF | TGTGCCAGTAGTCTCGGACTAGCGGGGCATGAGCAGTTCTTC